This T cell receptor (beta chain) appears in the sequencing data of a study of blood T cell repertoires in COVID-19. In the study overall: Spain, Italy and the United States supplied samples that represented acute and convalescent COVID-19.

Germline lookup yields CDR1 MDHEN and CDR2 SYDVKM. The CDR3 covers 17 residues. V lost 4 bases, J lost 1 base, and 9 bases stayed unmatched. Assay used: immunoSEQ multiplex PCR; TCRdb lists only in-frame clones, some missing. The data contain over 130,000 clones, 77% of them seen just once; the ten biggest clones take up roughly 10%. The specimen sequenced was peripheral blood. The genes are TRBV28 and TRBJ2-4, with 8 bases fitting TRBD1. The receptor was derived from a woman between 45 and 65 years old with active or convalescent COVID-19. CDR3 loop: CASSSLRGPTAKNIQYF. For the CDR3, the DNA is TGTGCCAGCAGTTCCCTCAGGGGGCCGACGGCCAAAAACATTCAGTACTTC. Variable domain in full (rest from reference TRBV28 and TRBJ2-4): DVKVTQSSRYLVKRTGEKVFLECVQDMDHENMFWYRQDPGLGLRLIYFSYDVKMKEKGDIPEGYSVSREKKERFSLILESASTNQTSMYLCASSSLRGPTAKNIQYFGAGTRLSVL.